This T cell receptor beta chain was obtained from a study of T cell changes during pregnancy in multiple sclerosis. The repertoire was sequenced with immunoSEQ multiplex PCR; TCRdb's copy has only in-frame clones and lacks some. The profile shows around 13,000 clones, roughly 90% of them singletons. V lost 1 base and J lost 3; bases outside the gene matches: 11. CDR3 size: 17 residues. Germline V gene sequence: CDR1 LNHNV, CDR2 YYDKDF (reference sequence). The TCR originated in a female donor in good health, enrolled as a control in a pregnancy study. The V and J genes are TRBV15 and TRBJ1-1; 7 nucleotides line up with TRBD1. Sequencing used CD8+ T cells from peripheral blood mononuclear cells, obtained after pregnancy. The DNA for the CDR3 is TGTGCCACCAGCAGAGCCCATAACACAGGGGTCGACACTGAAGCTTTCTTT. Translating it yields CATSRAHNTGVDTEAFF.